Listed below are T cell receptor beta chains from one sample, sequenced in a study of cytomegalovirus exposure and HLA in healthy donors. Libraries were prepared by immunoSEQ multiplex PCR; TCRdb keeps only in-frame clonotypes and omits some of them. The sample shows about 100,000 clones, around four fifths of them seen only once. Sequenced: PBMCs. Receptor source: a man aged 50-60 years in good health and CMV-seropositive. Both conserved end residues are part of each CDR3.

v_call	cdr3_length	j_call	cdr3_aa
TRBV5-4	14	TRBJ2-5	CASSPPRGEETQYF
TRBV19	15	TRBJ1-2	CASSADRGRNYGYTF
TRBV10-3	14	TRBJ1-5	CAISEPGPNQPQHF
TRBV30	14	TRBJ2-3	CAWMKRRAADTQYF
TRBV4-2	14	TRBJ1-1	CASSHGGGETEAFF
TRBV7-9	16	TRBJ2-2	CASSYSTGTNTGELFF
TRBV30	14	TRBJ1-5	CAWSGGSAGQPQHF
TRBV6-5	11	.	CASSNSHEQYF
TRBV27	14	TRBJ1-1	CASSTGRMNTEAFF
TRBV28	14	TRBJ1-5	CASSLTQANQPQHF
TRBV27	13	TRBJ1-1	CASSRTTNTEAFF
TRBV28	16	TRBJ1-5	CASSLWTASDDQPQHF
TRBV27	13	TRBJ1-1	CASRASGATEAFF
TRBV11-3	14	TRBJ2-1	CASSARDRGNEQFF
TRBV5-1	14	TRBJ1-6	CASSLVADNSPLNF
TRBV5-6	13	TRBJ1-2	CASSPEGRYGYPF
TRBV28	16	TRBJ2-3	CASSSGTGRKGDTQYF
TRBV4-1	13	TRBJ2-7	CASSQGLGFEQYF
TRBV19	13	TRBJ2-5	CASSSLHQETQYF
TRBV4-1	17	TRBJ1-6	CASSQAGAPTDNSPLHF
TRBV29-1	14	TRBJ2-2	CSVDPGQGTGELFF
TRBV30	14	TRBJ1-1	CAWIIRDINTEAFF
TRBV7-6	14	TRBJ2-7	CASSRGTEPYEQYF
TRBV29-1	14	TRBJ2-7	CSVVPAGMTYEQYF
TRBV11-2	16	TRBJ1-4	CASSLGRATGREKLFF
TRBV28	15	TRBJ1-6	CASNQPGTGVSPLHF
TRBV19	16	TRBJ2-1	CASSSLAGSLRNEQFF
TRBV19	16	TRBJ1-5	CASSRGGGSSNQPQHF
TRBV7-9	15	TRBJ1-6	CASSPRTGEESPLHF
TRBV4-3	18	TRBJ2-3	CASSQDLPWTSGTDTQYF
TRBV19	14	TRBJ2-2	CASRSSPSIGELFF
TRBV7-3	17	TRBJ2-6	CASSPQTGGSGANVLTF